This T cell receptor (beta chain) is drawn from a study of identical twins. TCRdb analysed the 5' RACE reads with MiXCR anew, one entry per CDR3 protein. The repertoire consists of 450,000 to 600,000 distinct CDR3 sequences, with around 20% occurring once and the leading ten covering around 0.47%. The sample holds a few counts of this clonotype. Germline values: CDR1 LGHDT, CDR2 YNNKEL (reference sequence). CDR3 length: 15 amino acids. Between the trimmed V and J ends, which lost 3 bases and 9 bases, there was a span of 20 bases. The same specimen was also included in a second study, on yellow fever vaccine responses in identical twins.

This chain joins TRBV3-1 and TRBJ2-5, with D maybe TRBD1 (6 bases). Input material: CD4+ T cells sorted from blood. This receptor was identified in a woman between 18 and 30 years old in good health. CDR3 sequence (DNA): TGTGCCAGCAGCCAGATCAGGACAGAACAAGCGGCCCAGTACTTC. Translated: CASSQIRTEQAAQYF.